Listed below are T cell receptor beta chains from one sample, sequenced in a study of T cell responses to AZD1222 COVID-19 vaccine. Profiling relied on immunoSEQ multiplex PCR, and the TCRdb table lists in-frame clones only, not all of them. This table has fewer than 120,000 clones, around 90% appearing once. The specimen was peripheral blood, collected 28 days after the second AZD1222 dose. All receptors derive from an adult who received the AZD1222 COVID-19 vaccine. The CDR3 runs from the conserved cysteine through the conserved F or W. A D gene is named only where the DNA matches it firmly. Expanded clones get a size class; other rows say once, few or many, or leave the size out.

clone_size: -
j_call: TRBJ1-1
v_call: TRBV3-1/TRBV3-2
d_call: -
cdr3_length: 16
cdr3_nt: TGTGCCAGCAGCCGACTCGCCGGGACAATGAACACTGAAGCTTTCTTT
cdr3_aa: CASSRLAGTMNTEAFF

clone_size: -
j_call: TRBJ2-5
v_call: TRBV5-1
d_call: -
cdr3_length: 14
cdr3_nt: TGCGCCAGCAGCTTACTGGGGGCGGGGGAGACCCAGTACTTC
cdr3_aa: CASSLLGAGETQYF

clone_size: -
j_call: TRBJ2-6
v_call: TRBV28
d_call: TRBD1
cdr3_length: 18
cdr3_nt: TGTGCCAGCAGTTTCTCCGGGACAGGGATATCCGGGGCCAACGTCCTGACTTTC
cdr3_aa: CASSFSGTGISGANVLTF

clone_size: -
j_call: TRBJ1-1
v_call: TRBV5-1
d_call: -
cdr3_length: 13
cdr3_nt: TGCGCCAGCAGCCTGACAACGAACACTGAAGCTTTCTTT
cdr3_aa: CASSLTTNTEAFF

clone_size: -
j_call: TRBJ1-5
v_call: TRBV10-3
d_call: TRBD1
cdr3_length: 15
cdr3_nt: TGTGCCATCAGTGTCACGACAGGGAAAAACCAGCCCCAGCATTTT
cdr3_aa: CAISVTTGKNQPQHF

clone_size: -
j_call: TRBJ1-6
v_call: TRBV28
d_call: -
cdr3_length: 15
cdr3_nt: TGTGCCAGCAGTTTATTAGCCCCTGCCGATTCACCCCTCCACTTT
cdr3_aa: CASSLLAPADSPLHF

clone_size: -
j_call: TRBJ1-2
v_call: TRBV6-5
d_call: -
cdr3_length: 15
cdr3_nt: TGTGCCAGCAGTTACGGGACGAGGGCTAACTATGGCTACACCTTC
cdr3_aa: CASSYGTRANYGYTF

clone_size: few
j_call: TRBJ1-1
v_call: TRBV12-3/TRBV12-4
d_call: -
cdr3_length: 13
cdr3_nt: TGTGCCAGCAGCCGACAGGAGAACACTGAAGCTTTCTTT
cdr3_aa: CASSRQENTEAFF

clone_size: once
j_call: TRBJ2-2
v_call: TRBV24-1
d_call: TRBD1
cdr3_length: 15
cdr3_nt: TGTGCCACCAGACCTACAGGGGGAAACACCGGGGAGCTGTTTTTT
cdr3_aa: CATRPTGGNTGELFF

clone_size: -
j_call: TRBJ1-2
v_call: TRBV19
d_call: -
cdr3_length: 12
cdr3_nt: TGTGCCAGTAGGTCGACAGCGACGGGCTACACCTTC
cdr3_aa: CASRSTATGYTF

clone_size: -
j_call: TRBJ1-3
v_call: TRBV18
d_call: TRBD1
cdr3_length: 18
cdr3_nt: TGTGCCAGCTCACCGGGACAGGGGACAAGGCGGTCTGGAAACACCATATATTTT
cdr3_aa: CASSPGQGTRRSGNTIYF

clone_size: -
j_call: TRBJ1-1
v_call: TRBV10-3
d_call: -
cdr3_length: 13
cdr3_nt: TGTGCCATCAGTTGGTCGTCGGGGACTGAAGCTTTCTTT
cdr3_aa: CAISWSSGTEAFF

clone_size: once
j_call: TRBJ2-1
v_call: TRBV21-1
d_call: -
cdr3_length: 16
cdr3_nt: TGTGCCAGCAGCACTAGCGGGGGTCGGTACTACAATGAGCAGTTCTTC
cdr3_aa: CASSTSGGRYYNEQFF

clone_size: -
j_call: TRBJ1-5
v_call: TRBV19
d_call: -
cdr3_length: 13
cdr3_nt: TGTGCCAGTAGTATGGCCCAAATCGTGGCCCAGCATTTT
cdr3_aa: CASSMAQIVAQHF

clone_size: -
j_call: TRBJ1-3
v_call: TRBV6-6
d_call: TRBD1
cdr3_length: 21
cdr3_nt: TGTGCCAGCAGCCTTCTGGGGACAGGGATAGGGCAACTAGCTTCTGGAAACACCATATATTTT
cdr3_aa: CASSLLGTGIGQLASGNTIYF

clone_size: -
j_call: TRBJ2-2
v_call: TRBV6-5
d_call: TRBD1
cdr3_length: 14
cdr3_nt: TGTGCCAGCAGTTTAGGGGGCCGAACCGGGGAGCTGTTTTTT
cdr3_aa: CASSLGGRTGELFF

clone_size: -
j_call: TRBJ2-7
v_call: TRBV11-2
d_call: TRBD1
cdr3_length: 14
cdr3_nt: TGTGCCAGCAGCTCGGACAGGGTTCCCTACGAGCAGTACTTC
cdr3_aa: CASSSDRVPYEQYF

clone_size: -
j_call: TRBJ1-6
v_call: TRBV27
d_call: TRBD1
cdr3_length: 15
cdr3_nt: TGTGCCAGCAGTTTACAGGGACAGGGTAATTCACCCCTCCACTTT
cdr3_aa: CASSLQGQGNSPLHF

clone_size: -
j_call: TRBJ2-7
v_call: TRBV2
d_call: TRBD1
cdr3_length: 14
cdr3_nt: TGTGCCAGCAGACCCGGACAGGGGGCCTACGAGCAGTACTTC
cdr3_aa: CASRPGQGAYEQYF

clone_size: -
j_call: TRBJ1-1
v_call: TRBV5-1
d_call: -
cdr3_length: 14
cdr3_nt: TGCGCCAGCAGCACCGACGGTATGAACACTGAAGCTTTCTTT
cdr3_aa: CASSTDGMNTEAFF

clone_size: -
j_call: TRBJ2-3
v_call: TRBV4-2
d_call: -
cdr3_length: 16
cdr3_nt: TGTGCCAGCAGCCAAGAGGTTGGCAGGGTAGAGAATACGCAGTATTTT
cdr3_aa: CASSQEVGRVENTQYF

clone_size: -
j_call: TRBJ1-1
v_call: TRBV28
d_call: -
cdr3_length: 15
cdr3_nt: TGTGCCAGCAGTTTAGCTAAGGGTGCTTCGACTGAAGCTTTCTTT
cdr3_aa: CASSLAKGASTEAFF

clone_size: -
j_call: TRBJ1-2
v_call: TRBV19
d_call: -
cdr3_length: 14
cdr3_nt: TGTGCCAGTAGTATGCTTGAACCGGGATATGGCTACACCTTC
cdr3_aa: CASSMLEPGYGYTF

clone_size: -
j_call: TRBJ2-5
v_call: TRBV2
d_call: TRBD2
cdr3_length: 12
cdr3_nt: TGTGCCATTGGGACTAGTCAAGAGACCCAGTACTTC
cdr3_aa: CAIGTSQETQYF

clone_size: -
j_call: TRBJ2-1
v_call: TRBV27
d_call: TRBD1
cdr3_length: 13
cdr3_nt: TGTGCCAGCCACAGGGGTCTAGGCAATGAGCAGTTCTTC
cdr3_aa: CASHRGLGNEQFF

clone_size: -
j_call: TRBJ2-5
v_call: TRBV5-5
d_call: -
cdr3_length: 13
cdr3_nt: TGTGCCAGCAGCACCCAGGACAGTCAGACCCAGTACTTC
cdr3_aa: CASSTQDSQTQYF

clone_size: -
j_call: TRBJ1-1
v_call: TRBV5-1
d_call: -
cdr3_length: 13
cdr3_nt: TGCGCCAGCAGCATGGGGATGAACACTGAAGCTTTCTTT
cdr3_aa: CASSMGMNTEAFF

clone_size: -
j_call: TRBJ2-7
v_call: TRBV19
d_call: -
cdr3_length: 14
cdr3_nt: TGTGCCAGTAGTATAACCCCAGGACACAACGAGCAGTACTTC
cdr3_aa: CASSITPGHNEQYF

clone_size: -
j_call: TRBJ2-7
v_call: TRBV18
d_call: TRBD2
cdr3_length: 16
cdr3_nt: TGTGCCAGCTCCCCAGGGACTAGCGGTAGCTCCTACGAGCAGTACTTC
cdr3_aa: CASSPGTSGSSYEQYF

clone_size: few
j_call: TRBJ1-1
v_call: TRBV5-4
d_call: TRBD1
cdr3_length: 15
cdr3_nt: TGTGCCAGCAGACGGACAGGGGGCGCGGACACTGAAGCTTTCTTT
cdr3_aa: CASRRTGGADTEAFF

clone_size: once
j_call: TRBJ1-2
v_call: TRBV6-1
d_call: -
cdr3_length: 15
cdr3_nt: TGTGCCAGCAGTGAAGCCTCACAGCCCTATACCGGCTACACCTTC
cdr3_aa: CASSEASQPYTGYTF

clone_size: -
j_call: TRBJ1-1
v_call: TRBV5-4
d_call: -
cdr3_length: 13
cdr3_nt: TGTGCCAGCAGCCCTGGACAGACCTTCAAGGCTTTCTTT
cdr3_aa: CASSPGQTFKAFF

clone_size: -
j_call: TRBJ1-2
v_call: TRBV25-1
d_call: TRBD1
cdr3_length: 14
cdr3_nt: TGTGCCAGCAGCCCGAGGGACAGACGGGGTGGCTACACCTTC
cdr3_aa: CASSPRDRRGGYTF

clone_size: -
j_call: TRBJ2-7
v_call: TRBV6-5
d_call: TRBD1
cdr3_length: 15
cdr3_nt: TGTGCCAGCTCCCGAAGGGCAGGGGGCATATACGAGCAGTACTTC
cdr3_aa: CASSRRAGGIYEQYF

clone_size: -
j_call: TRBJ1-5
v_call: TRBV6-1
d_call: -
cdr3_length: 14
cdr3_nt: TGTGCCAGCAGTGAATCCAGGGGCAATCAGCCCCAGCATTTT
cdr3_aa: CASSESRGNQPQHF

clone_size: -
j_call: TRBJ2-7
v_call: TRBV18
d_call: -
cdr3_length: 16
cdr3_nt: TGTGCCAGCTCACCCTTCGGGGACACAAATAGGCTCGAGCAGTACTTC
cdr3_aa: CASSPFGDTNRLEQYF

clone_size: -
j_call: TRBJ1-6
v_call: TRBV7-6
d_call: -
cdr3_length: 16
cdr3_nt: TGTGCCAGCAGCTTATTTGAGTTTTCTTATAATTCACCCCTCCACTTT
cdr3_aa: CASSLFEFSYNSPLHF

clone_size: -
j_call: TRBJ1-1
v_call: TRBV7-5
d_call: -
cdr3_length: 18
cdr3_nt: TGTGCCAGAAGTCCAAATGAGGTTCCTAGGCCTAACAACACTGAAGCTTTCTTT
cdr3_aa: CARSPNEVPRPNNTEAFF

clone_size: -
j_call: TRBJ1-1
v_call: TRBV28
d_call: -
cdr3_length: 13
cdr3_nt: TGTGCCAGCATATGGAGCGGCGACACTGAAGCTTTCTTT
cdr3_aa: CASIWSGDTEAFF

clone_size: -
j_call: TRBJ2-2
v_call: TRBV7-9
d_call: -
cdr3_length: 12
cdr3_nt: TGTGCCAGCAGCCCCCCGACCGGGGAGCTGTTTTTT
cdr3_aa: CASSPPTGELFF

clone_size: -
j_call: TRBJ2-5
v_call: TRBV11-3
d_call: TRBD1
cdr3_length: 14
cdr3_nt: TGTGCCAGCAGCTCCGGACAGGGTAAAGAGACCCAGTACTTC
cdr3_aa: CASSSGQGKETQYF

clone_size: -
j_call: TRBJ2-3
v_call: TRBV28
d_call: -
cdr3_length: 13
cdr3_nt: TGTGCCAGCGAGAACCCGGGCACAGATACGCAGTATTTT
cdr3_aa: CASENPGTDTQYF

clone_size: -
j_call: TRBJ1-1
v_call: TRBV24-1
d_call: -
cdr3_length: 14
cdr3_nt: TGTGCCACCAGTGATTACAACAAACACACTGAAGCTTTCTTT
cdr3_aa: CATSDYNKHTEAFF

clone_size: -
j_call: TRBJ2-5
v_call: TRBV11-2
d_call: -
cdr3_length: 17
cdr3_nt: TGTGCCAGCAGCCGGAAAAGAAACAGAGAACCCCAAGAGACCCAGTACTTC
cdr3_aa: CASSRKRNREPQETQYF

clone_size: -
j_call: TRBJ1-3
v_call: TRBV29-1
d_call: -
cdr3_length: 13
cdr3_nt: TGCAGCGCCTCAGTTAACTCTGGAAACACCATATATTTT
cdr3_aa: CSASVNSGNTIYF

clone_size: -
j_call: TRBJ2-7
v_call: TRBV19
d_call: TRBD2
cdr3_length: 17
cdr3_nt: TGTGCCAGTAGTATAGTCCTAGCGGGAGGGAGCTCCTACGAGCAGTACTTC
cdr3_aa: CASSIVLAGGSSYEQYF

clone_size: -
j_call: TRBJ2-5
v_call: TRBV29-1
d_call: TRBD1
cdr3_length: 14
cdr3_nt: TGCAGCACGCGACAGGGGATGAATCAAGAGACCCAGTACTTC
cdr3_aa: CSTRQGMNQETQYF

clone_size: -
j_call: TRBJ1-2
v_call: TRBV6-1
d_call: -
cdr3_length: 15
cdr3_nt: TGTGCCAGCAGTGAATCGGGTTCGGTGATGGGTGGCTACACCTTC
cdr3_aa: CASSESGSVMGGYTF

clone_size: -
j_call: TRBJ1-4
v_call: TRBV19
d_call: -
cdr3_length: 15
cdr3_nt: TGTGCCAGTAGTGGGGGGGTCACAACTAATGAAAAACTGTTTTTT
cdr3_aa: CASSGGVTTNEKLFF

clone_size: -
j_call: TRBJ2-7
v_call: TRBV9
d_call: TRBD1
cdr3_length: 14
cdr3_nt: TGTGCCAGCAGTGCACGGACAGGGGGCTACGAGCAGTACTTC
cdr3_aa: CASSARTGGYEQYF

clone_size: -
j_call: TRBJ2-7
v_call: TRBV27
d_call: TRBD1
cdr3_length: 14
cdr3_nt: TGTGCCAGCCAACGACAGGGAAGGAGGTACGAGCAGTACTTC
cdr3_aa: CASQRQGRRYEQYF

clone_size: -
j_call: TRBJ2-7
v_call: TRBV4-1
d_call: -
cdr3_length: 17
cdr3_nt: TGCGCCAGCAGCCAAGATTTCTCCCGCAGGGGTTCCTACGAGCAGTACTTC
cdr3_aa: CASSQDFSRRGSYEQYF